This TCR beta chain came from a study of beta chain features in type 1 diabetes (dated by TCRdb to the late 2010s). Some background on the complete study: Patients and healthy donors did not differ in mean age, gender distribution, total cell number or subset yield. Naive and central memory subsets were obtained from all 30 or so donors, but regulatory and stem cell-like memory subsets were isolated from only 8 patients and 8 healthy donors. A total of some 100,000,000 sorted cells were examined across all samples, and a strong correlation was observed between cell number per subset and RNA yield. The study compared TCRB repertoires of sorted circulating CD4+ T cell subsets between recently diagnosed type 1 diabetes patients and matched healthy donors.

Overall results and qualifications from the work: PCR may preferentially amplify shorter templates, but because patient and control samples were amplified and corrected together, any resulting skew would affect both groups equally. Because cDNA rather than genomic DNA was sequenced, highly expressing activated cells could have been over-represented, although no difference in activation and CD3 levels was found between groups. Only small numbers of individuals were included in the HLA sub-analyses, which left unresolved whether HLA type had any influence on TCRB rearrangement. At VDJ recombination sites, patients with type 1 diabetes made fewer insertions and deleted more nucleotides, a pattern implying thymic rearrangement abnormalities. Naive, central memory and regulatory TCRB repertoires appeared more similar among patients than among healthy donors. In all four CD4+ subsets, TCRB CDR3 length was moderately but significantly shorter in type 1 diabetes patients.

This clone turned up a few times. What this receptor recognizes is not known. No qualities accompany the bases; no much larger clone lies one base away. The High Capacity cDNA Reverse Transcription Kit was used to reverse transcribe all of the isolated RNA, meaning that expressed TCRB transcripts were what got sequenced. Deep immunoSEQ sequencing was applied to naive, central memory and regulatory T cell samples, giving an average of about 3.6 million total reads per sample. Sorted cells were lysed in RLT buffer, and RNA was extracted using DNase-treated RNeasy Micro or Mini kits according to cell number. Each cell subset was processed on its own to prevent cross-contamination, while patient and healthy donor samples were processed together. The immunoSEQ multiplex PCR was used to amplify TCRB sequences from cDNA, generating 87-bp fragments that spanned the CDR3 region. Sequencing of the amplicons was performed on the Illumina HiSeq platform. The authors' pipeline ran thus. PCR bias was corrected computationally using synthetic template baselines, and reads within Hamming distance 2 were collapsed, with unmergeable singletons discarded. By aligning reads against IMGT, V, D and J genes, CDR3 length, and insertions or deletions at six rearrangement sites were assigned. Clonotype counts were normalized to sorted cell number within each subset before computing true diversity and Gini coefficients with the tcR R package. Repertoire sharing was quantified using the overlap coefficient calculated on TCRB nucleotide sequences. Entries here come from immuneACCESS through TCRdb and include only in-frame sequences with V and J called. Some clones fail to appear in such tables; in the studies checked, an unresolved V gene covers under half of the shortfall, and the cause of the remainder is unknown. V and J calls and clone size are copied from that table; D and trimming were computed from the DNA. For this sample there are over 40,000 clones; around 63% appear just once. The ten largest clones add up to 1.5% to 2% of the sample.

Each donor gave one peripheral blood draw, approximately 120 mL on average, collected into heparinised tubes. A BD FACSAria II was used to sort naive, central memory, regulatory and stem cell-like memory CD4+ T cells with a panel that included CD45RO, CCR7, CD25, CD127, CD95 and CD27. Every sorted population had a purity above 95%. PBMCs were isolated immediately by Lymphoprep density gradient centrifugation and stained directly without culture. So that batch effects would be minimized, each experiment stained and sorted samples in pairs, pairing one healthy donor with one patient. The specimen sequenced was Tregs from blood. The cell subset or site label, read with the paper, signifies: regulatory CD4+ T cells. The TCR comes from a man aged 25 to 40 with type 1 diabetes. Some clones in this sample may be carry-over from other donors' samples.

Here is the DNA: TGTGCCAGCAGCTTTGGGTCATCCGAGGGAGATACGCAGTATTTT. Its translation is CASSFGSSEGDTQYF. The chain employs TRBV7-8 and TRBJ2-3; a weak D assignment points to TRBD2 (5 bases agree). The cysteine opens and the phenylalanine closes a CDR3 of 15 amino acids. CDR3 DNA is the only sequence kept; it has 45 bases, read in frame from the first base. According to the germline V gene, CDR1 reads SGHVS and CDR2 reads FQNEAQ. V drops 3 bases and J drops 5 bases, leaving 15 bases in between.